These 12 T cell receptor beta chains originate from one sample sequenced in a study of blood T cells in healthy people across ages. The second PCR ran roughly 6 to 12 cycles with a sample-barcoded 5' primer and J-beta primers. From the 5' RACE reads, TCRdb called clonotypes with MiXCR, one entry per CDR3 protein. This table holds 1.5 million to 2 million distinct CDR3 sequences, roughly 50% found once. Specimen: blood. All receptors come from a woman aged 40 to 50 in good health.

The sample holds a few counts of this clonotype. The chain's CDR3 is CSANPSGGPSSTQYF. CDR3 DNA sequence: TGCAGTGCTAATCCTAGCGGGGGCCCCTCGAGTACGCAGTATTTT. J is TRBJ2-3 and V is TRBV20-1; 10 bases line up with TRBD2. The V gene end was trimmed by 4 bases and the J gene end by 8 bases; junction bases not matched to a gene: 12. The CDR3 extends over 15 amino acids. CDR1 and CDR2 from the germline V gene are DFQATT and SNEGSKA (reference sequence).

The chain joins TRBV10-3 to TRBJ1-6; no clear D. This CDR3 region has 15 residues. Germline lookup yields CDR1 ENHRY and CDR2 SYGVKD. V gave up 6 bases and J gave up 5 bases, with 14 bases separating them. In DNA form, the CDR3 reads TGTGCCATCAGCGCCGACCACAGCCATAATTCACCCCTCCACTTT. Its translation: CAISADHSHNSPLHF.

This sequence joins TRBV5-1 and TRBJ2-5, with TRBD1 as a possible D gene (6 bases). Trimming cost V 4 bases and J 11 bases, with 18 bases left between them. Germline V CDR1 and CDR2: SGHRS, YFSETQ. CDR3 length: 13 residues. The CDR3 DNA reads TGCGCCAGCAGCATCGGACAGACCAATGAGCAGTACTTC. Amino acids: CASSIGQTNEQYF.

The sample holds a few counts of this clonotype. The chain has TRBV29-1 and TRBJ2-1; D not certain. V shed 4 bases and J shed 1 base, with 8 bases lying between them. CDR3 length equals 13 residues. Germline V gene lookup returns CDR1 SQVTM and CDR2 ANQGSEA. DNA for the CDR3: TGCAGCGTTGGTGACGTATCCTACAATGAGCAGTTCTTC. This gives the protein CSVGDVSYNEQFF.

This clonotype came up a few times. A much larger clone differs by one base, so this may be a read error. The chain recombines TRBV5-1 with TRBJ2-5; the match to TRBD1 covers 7 bases. The CDR3 has 14 residues. Germline lookup yields CDR1 SGHRS and CDR2 YFSETQ. The junction had 2 bases not matched to a gene; V was cut back by 3 bases and J by 0 bases. The CDR3, as DNA: TGCGCCAGCAGCTCGGGACAGCACCAAGAGACCCAGTACTTC. Its translation: CASSSGQHQETQYF.

This clonotype was found a few times. This chain connects TRBV7-3 to TRBJ2-3; 7 bases map to TRBD1. CDR1 is SGHTA and CDR2 is FQGTGA in the germline V gene. The trim removed 6 bases at V and 4 bases at J, leaving 4 bases unmatched. CDR3 size: 13 residues. CDR3 sequence reads: CASSTTGADTQYF. The CDR3 DNA reads TGTGCCAGCAGTACTACAGGGGCAGATACGCAGTATTTT.

This rearrangement joins TRBV6-5 to TRBJ2-7; D is ambiguous. Trimming took 5 bases from V and 4 from J, leaving 9 bases between them. The CDR3 spans 12 residues. CDR1 and CDR2 from the germline V gene are MNHEY and SVGAGI. CDR3 sequence (DNA): TGTGCCAGCAGTAATGGACGGTACGAGCAGTACTTC. Translating gives CASSNGRYEQYF.

On this clonotype itself: A junction boundary mismatches the germline segment, possibly from a read error. This chain joins TRBV11-2 and TRBJ1-3; D is possibly TRBD1 (5 bases). Germline assignment: CDR1 SGHAT and CDR2 FQNNGV. The CDR3 loop spans 14 amino acids. CDR3 bases: TGTGCCAGCAGCTTAGGAGGGGACGGAAACACCGTATATTTT. Its translation: CASSLGGDGNTVYF.

The gene calls are TRBV3-1 and TRBJ2-3; tentatively, D is TRBD2 (5 bases). This CDR3 is built from 15 residues. Germline V gives CDR1 LGHDT, CDR2 YNNKEL (reference sequence). V gave up 1 base and J gave up 3 bases, with 11 bases separating them. The CDR3 region is CASSQVTRGTDTQYF. The DNA for the CDR3 is TGTGCCAGCAGCCAAGTTACTCGGGGAACAGATACGCAGTATTTT.

This clonotype was counted between two and nine times. The chain recombines TRBV24-1 with TRBJ2-4; 9 positions match TRBD1. The CDR3 sequence is 14 residues long. Per the germline V gene, CDR1 is KGHDR and CDR2 is SFDVKD. V lost 4 bases to trimming and J lost 6 bases; unmatched junction nucleotides: 3. The CDR3 DNA is TGTGCCACCAGTGACTCACAGGGGGCAAACATTCAGTACTTC. This translates into CATSDSQGANIQYF.

The chain couples TRBV18 to TRBJ2-3, with TRBD2 matching over 9 bases. The CDR3 is 15 amino acids. The germline V gene has CDR1 KGHSH and CDR2 LQKENI. The junction had 8 bases not matched to a gene; V was cut back by 4 bases and J by 6 bases. CDR3 coding DNA: TGTGCCAGCTCACTGACTTCCGGGACTAGCGATACGCAGTATTTT. Amino acids: CASSLTSGTSDTQYF.

The gene calls are TRBV5-5 and TRBJ2-1, with D possibly matching TRBD2 (5 bases). Germline V gene data show CDR1 as SGHKS and CDR2 as YYEKEE (reference sequence). CDR3 length: 14 residues. The V end was cut by 2 bases, the J end by 2 bases, with 8 bases between. The chain's CDR3 is CASSLIGTYNEQFF. For the CDR3, the DNA is TGTGCCAGCAGCTTAATCGGGACCTACAATGAGCAGTTCTTC.